The clone carrying this T cell receptor (beta chain) has more than one count but fewer than ten. The antigen remains unidentified. This record comes from a study of CD8 T cells in Susac syndrome. Study outcomes and limitations: Regarding the TCR sequencing and HLA analysis, the study admitted that a relatively small number of individuals were involved.

Random hexamers served to reverse transcribe roughly 0.5 to 1 ug RNA. Multiplex immunoSEQ PCR targeted 54 Vbeta and 13 Jbeta TCR beta segments. TCRdb processed the immunoSEQ multiplex PCR reads anew with MiXCR; each CDR3 protein has one entry. Altogether approximately 280,000 distinct CDR3 sequences are present, approximately 81% being singletons, with the ten largest covering approximately 0.12%. Sample: CD8+ T cells from PBMCs. This clonotype was sampled from a human donor with multiple sclerosis.

The DNA for the CDR3 is TGTGCCAGCTCGCCCCTGGGGAGCCCGAATTACGAGCAGTACTTC. It is translated as CASSPLGSPNYEQYF. J is TRBJ2-7 and V is TRBV18; the D gene is possibly TRBD2 (5 bases). Per germline, CDR1 KGHSH and CDR2 LQKENI. V lost 6 bases to trimming and J lost 4 bases, with 19 bases between them. This CDR3 spans 15 amino acids.